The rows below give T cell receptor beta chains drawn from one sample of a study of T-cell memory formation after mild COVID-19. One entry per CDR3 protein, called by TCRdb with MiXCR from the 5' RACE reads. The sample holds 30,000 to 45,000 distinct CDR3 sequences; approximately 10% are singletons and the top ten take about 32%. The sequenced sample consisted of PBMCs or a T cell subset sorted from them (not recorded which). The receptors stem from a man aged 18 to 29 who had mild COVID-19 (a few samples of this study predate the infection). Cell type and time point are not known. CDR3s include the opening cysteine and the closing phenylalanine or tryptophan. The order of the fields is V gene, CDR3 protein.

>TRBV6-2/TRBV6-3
CASTKGGAPVNEQFF
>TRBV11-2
CASSPVTGHADTQYF
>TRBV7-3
CASSSEREGAYNEQFF
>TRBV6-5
CASSYGSVFEQYF
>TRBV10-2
CASRRGGNSPLHF
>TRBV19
CASSASDRGNTEAFF
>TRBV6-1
CASSDPGQGANQPQHF
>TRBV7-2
CASSFRDPEAFF
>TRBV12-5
CASGLAGTSGVTGELFF
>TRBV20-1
CSAFRSTLGGELFF
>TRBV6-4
CASSPEEGTEAFF
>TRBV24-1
CATSDSRQGNEKLFF
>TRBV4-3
CASSQEGHLGTGTDTQYF
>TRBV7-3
CASQLAGGADTQYF
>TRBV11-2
CASSSGPGLGSYNEQFF
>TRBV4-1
CASSLRTLGTEAFF
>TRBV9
CASSVDSSGANVLTF
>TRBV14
CASSPRMGTLSTEAFF
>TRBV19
CASSAGLGEQFF
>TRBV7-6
CASSGQGSQPQHF
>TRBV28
CASSLAGNNSPLHF
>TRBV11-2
CASSFKGLKDQPQHF
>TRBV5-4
CASSLLTGGFQYF
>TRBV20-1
CSAPPRTSDAEQFF
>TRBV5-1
CASTLAGAYNEQFF
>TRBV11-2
CASSRLGIQETQYF
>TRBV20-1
CSARDPGGYGYTF
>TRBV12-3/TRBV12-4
CASSSTGGWVRNEQFF
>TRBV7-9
CASRSGRRSGGGEQFF
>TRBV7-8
CASSQNQGRGLNSPLHF
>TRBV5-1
CASSPGTGSNQPQHF
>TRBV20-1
CSARAVNRGSYEQFF
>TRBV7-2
CASSFMTGPYSGNTIYF
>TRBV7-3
CASSLPSGEQFF
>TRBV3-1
CASSQDLTEAFF
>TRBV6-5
CASSYSWARQETQYF
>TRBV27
CASTGTSTDTQYF
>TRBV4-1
CASSHEPTGSRGLGQFF
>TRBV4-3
CASSQAAGAYTDTQYF
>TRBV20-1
CSATSGGQETQYF
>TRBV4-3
CASSFRLPSNYGYTF
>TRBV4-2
CASSLSSGGDMNTGELFF
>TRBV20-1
CSAQGADTQYF
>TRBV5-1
CASSKGLNAGELFF
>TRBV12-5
CASGTADLAKNIQYF